Listed here is a single TCR beta chain. This entry is derived from a study of cytomegalovirus exposure and HLA in healthy donors. TCRdb's table, derived via immunoSEQ multiplex PCR, lists solely in-frame clones and lacks some. Of roughly 150,000 clones in the sample, roughly nine tenths are singletons; the top ten hold 5% to 7%. Germline CDR1 MNHNS, CDR2 SASEGT. Between the trimmed V and J ends, which lost 0 bases and 7 bases, there was a span of 6 bases. This CDR3 contains 12 residues. The genes are TRBV6-1 and TRBJ1-1; D unresolved. Sample: PBMCs. The receptor comes from a woman aged 25 to 39 in good health and CMV-seronegative. CDR3 sequence: CASSEAGIEAFF. CDR3 coding DNA: TGTGCCAGCAGTGAAGCGGGGATTGAAGCTTTCTTT.